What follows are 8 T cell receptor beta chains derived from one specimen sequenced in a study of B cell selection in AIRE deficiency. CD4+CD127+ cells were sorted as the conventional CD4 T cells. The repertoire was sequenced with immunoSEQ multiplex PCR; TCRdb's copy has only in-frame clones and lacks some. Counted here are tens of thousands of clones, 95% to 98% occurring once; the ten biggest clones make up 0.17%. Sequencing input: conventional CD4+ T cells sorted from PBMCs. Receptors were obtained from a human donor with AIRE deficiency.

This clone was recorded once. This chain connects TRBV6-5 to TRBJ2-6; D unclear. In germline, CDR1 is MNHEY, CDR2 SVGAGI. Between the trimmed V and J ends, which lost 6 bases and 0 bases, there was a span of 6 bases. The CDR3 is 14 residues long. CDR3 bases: TGTGCCAGCAGGTATATCTCTGGGGCCAACGTCCTGACTTTC. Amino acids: CASRYISGANVLTF.

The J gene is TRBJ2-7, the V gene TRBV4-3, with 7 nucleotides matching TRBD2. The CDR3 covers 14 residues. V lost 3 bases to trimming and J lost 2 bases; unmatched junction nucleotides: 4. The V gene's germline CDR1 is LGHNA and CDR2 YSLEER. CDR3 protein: CASSHGEGTYEQYF. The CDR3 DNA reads TGCGCCAGCAGCCACGGGGAGGGAACCTACGAGCAGTACTTC.

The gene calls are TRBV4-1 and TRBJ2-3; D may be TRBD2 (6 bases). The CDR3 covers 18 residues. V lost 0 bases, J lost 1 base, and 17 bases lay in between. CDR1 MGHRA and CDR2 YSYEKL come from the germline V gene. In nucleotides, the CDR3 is TGCGCCAGCAGCCAAGATGGGGGTGCGGGGCGGGGCACAGATACGCAGTATTTT. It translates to CASSQDGGAGRGTDTQYF.

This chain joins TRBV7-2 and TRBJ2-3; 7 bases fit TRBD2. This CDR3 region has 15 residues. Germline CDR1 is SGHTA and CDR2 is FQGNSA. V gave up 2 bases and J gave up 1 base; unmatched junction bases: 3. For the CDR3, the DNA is TGTGCCAGCAGCTTATACACTAGCGGCACAGATACGCAGTATTTT. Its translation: CASSLYTSGTDTQYF.

The CDR3 region is CASSPGLAGLYEQYF. CDR3 coding DNA: TGTGCCAGCAGCCCCGGACTAGCGGGGCTCTACGAGCAGTACTTC. This chain joins TRBV5-6 and TRBJ2-7; 12 bases fit TRBD2. Unmatched junction bases numbered 5, after V lost 4 bases and J lost 3 bases. In germline, CDR1 is SGHDT, CDR2 YYEEEE. The CDR3 runs to 15 residues.

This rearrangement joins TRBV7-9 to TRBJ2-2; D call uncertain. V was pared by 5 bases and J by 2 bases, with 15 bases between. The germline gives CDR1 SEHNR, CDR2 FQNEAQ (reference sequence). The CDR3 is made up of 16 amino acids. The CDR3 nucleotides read TGTGCCAGCAGCCTCCGCCCCACCCTCAACACCGGGGAGCTGTTTTTT. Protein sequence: CASSLRPTLNTGELFF.

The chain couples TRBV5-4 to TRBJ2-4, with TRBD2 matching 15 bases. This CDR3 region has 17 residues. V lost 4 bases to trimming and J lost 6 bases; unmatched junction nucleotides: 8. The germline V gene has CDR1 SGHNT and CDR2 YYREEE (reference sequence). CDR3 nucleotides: TGTGCCAGCAGCGGACCGGGACTAGCGGGAGGTAGAAACATTCAGTACTTC. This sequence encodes CASSGPGLAGGRNIQYF.

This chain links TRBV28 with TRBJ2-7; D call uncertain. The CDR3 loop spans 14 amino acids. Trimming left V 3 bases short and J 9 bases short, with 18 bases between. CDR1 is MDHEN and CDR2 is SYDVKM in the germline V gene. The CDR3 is CASSFSDLRSRQYF. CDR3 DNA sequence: TGTGCCAGCAGTTTTTCAGATCTCCGGAGCCGGCAGTACTTC.